These 10 T cell receptor beta chains came from one sample sequenced in a study of T cells in Graves' hyperthyroidism and ophthalmopathy. Amplified TCR beta CDR3 regions derived from RNA transcripts. HTBI primers drove first-round RT-PCR of the TCR CDR3. From the multiplex PCR reads, TCRdb called clonotypes with MiXCR, one entry per CDR3 protein. The repertoire consists of around 700,000 distinct CDR3 sequences, with roughly 32% occurring once and the leading ten covering around a third. The sequenced sample was blood. The receptors originated from a woman aged 40 to 50 with Graves' hyperthyroidism.

This chain uses TRBV20-1 with TRBJ2-6; a possible D gene is TRBD2 (6 bases). With 3 bases removed from V and 1 base from J, the gap between germline ends came to 16 bases. There are 17 residues in the CDR3. Germline CDR1 reads DFQATT; CDR2 reads SNEGSKA (reference sequence). The CDR3 here is CSASTSGGSSGANVLTF. CDR3 DNA sequence: TGCAGTGCTAGTACCAGTGGGGGGTCTTCTGGGGCCAACGTCCTGACTTTC.

The V gene is TRBV19, the J gene TRBJ2-2; 11 bases line up with TRBD1. Per germline, CDR1 LNHDA and CDR2 SQIVND (reference sequence). V lost 8 bases and J lost 7; bases outside the gene matches: 6. The CDR3 is 14 residues long. CDR3 DNA: TGTGCCAGTGGGGGGACAGGGGGTATCGGGGAGCTGTTTTTT. It translates to CASGGTGGIGELFF.

V usage is TRBV2 and J usage is TRBJ2-7; D is unclear. V lost 6 bases, J lost 7 bases, and 16 bases lay in between. This CDR3 comprises 13 residues. From germline, CDR1 is SNHLY and CDR2 FYNNEI. The CDR3 region is CASSTSRASEQYF. The CDR3 DNA follows: TGTGCCAGCAGCACAAGCCGTGCCTCTGAGCAGTACTTC.

V usage is TRBV6-1 and J usage is TRBJ1-4; 8 bases agree with TRBD1. CDR3 length: 15 amino acids. V was clipped by 7 bases and J by 4 bases; unmatched bases: 8. The germline gives CDR1 MNHNS, CDR2 SASEGT. The CDR3, as DNA: TGTGCCAGCACTGCACCGGGACAGGTTAATGAAAAACTGTTTTTT. It is translated as CASTAPGQVNEKLFF.

The chain uses TRBV5-1 and TRBJ1-1; 11 bases agree with TRBD1. Per germline, CDR1 SGHRS and CDR2 YFSETQ. Trimming at V came to 0 bases and at J to 5 bases, leaving 3 bases not matched to a gene. The CDR3 sequence is 15 residues long. CDR3 DNA sequence: TGCGCCAGCAGCTTGGGGGACAGGGGGAAAACTGAAGCTTTCTTT. Residues: CASSLGDRGKTEAFF. Combining the CDR3 with reference TRBV5-1 and TRBJ1-1 gives the whole variable domain KAGVTQTPRYLIKTRGQQVTLSCSPISGHRSVSWYQQTPGQGLQFLFEYFSETQRNKGNFPGRFSGRQFSNSRSEMNVSTLELGDSALYLCASSLGDRGKTEAFFGQGTRLTVV.

This rearrangement joins TRBV10-3 to TRBJ2-6; weak D call: TRBD2 (7 bases). CDR3 size: 18 residues. Germline CDR1 and CDR2: ENHRY and SYGVKD. V lost 5 bases, J lost 1 base, and 18 bases lay in between. The CDR3 sequence: CAISLGGRMWSGANVLTF. Here the CDR3 DNA reads TGTGCCATCAGTTTGGGGGGGCGGATGTGGTCTGGGGCCAACGTCCTGACTTTC.

In the case of this clonotype: A much larger clone lies one base from this, so it may be a read error. The CDR3 does not close with the conserved phenylalanine or tryptophan, likely indicating a read error. The chain is built from TRBV20-1 and TRBJ1-2; the D gene is possibly TRBD1 (6 bases). The V gene lost 0 bases and the J gene lost 0 bases, with 11 bases spanning the gap. The CDR3 has 15 amino acids. Germline CDR1 is DFQATT and CDR2 is SNEGSKA (reference sequence). This CDR3 is CSAREGGHTNYGYTL. The CDR3 nucleotides read TGCAGTGCTAGAGAGGGGGGACACACTAACTATGGCTACACCCTC.

V gene TRBV7-3 combines with J gene TRBJ2-7; 7 nucleotides align to TRBD2. Germline assignment: CDR1 SGHTA and CDR2 FQGTGA. The ends lost 4 bases at V and 7 bases at J; junction bases unmatched: 13. This CDR3 is 15 amino acids long. The CDR3 sequence: CASSWSGEGNNEQYF. DNA of the CDR3: TGTGCCAGCAGCTGGAGCGGGGAAGGTAACAATGAGCAGTACTTC.

This clonotype was seen a handful of times. The V gene is TRBV19, the J gene TRBJ2-5; 8 bases align to TRBD1. CDR3 length: 16 residues. The ends lost 5 bases at V and 5 bases at J; junction bases unmatched: 13. CDR1 is LNHDA, CDR2 SQIVND, per germline (reference sequence). CDR3 amino acids: CASSGQGRDRSETQYF. In DNA form, the CDR3 reads TGTGCCAGTAGTGGACAGGGTAGGGACAGGTCGGAGACCCAGTACTTC.

The chain links TRBV11-2 to TRBJ2-5, with TRBD2 matching over 9 bases. The CDR3 consists of 15 residues. Looked up from germline, CDR1 is SGHAT and CDR2 is FQNNGV. V lost 2 bases to trimming and J lost 3 bases; unmatched junction nucleotides: 4. DNA of the CDR3: TGTGCCAGCAGCTTATGGGTAGCGGGGGAAGAGACCCAGTACTTC. This codes for CASSLWVAGEETQYF.